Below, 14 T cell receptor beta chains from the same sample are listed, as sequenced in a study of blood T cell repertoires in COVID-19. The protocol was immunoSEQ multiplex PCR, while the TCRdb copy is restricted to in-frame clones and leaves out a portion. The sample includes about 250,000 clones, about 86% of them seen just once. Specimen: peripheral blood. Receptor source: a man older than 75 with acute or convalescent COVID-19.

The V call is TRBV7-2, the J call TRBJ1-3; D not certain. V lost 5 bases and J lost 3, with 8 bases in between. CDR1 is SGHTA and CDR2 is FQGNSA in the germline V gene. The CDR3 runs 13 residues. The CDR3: CASSPAYGNTIYF. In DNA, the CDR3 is TGTGCCAGCAGCCCTGCGTATGGAAACACCATATATTTT.

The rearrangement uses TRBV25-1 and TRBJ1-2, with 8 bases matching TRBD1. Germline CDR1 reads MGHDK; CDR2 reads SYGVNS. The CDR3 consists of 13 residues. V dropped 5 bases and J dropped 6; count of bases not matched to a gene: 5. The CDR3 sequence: CASSYQGANGYTF. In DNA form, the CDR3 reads TGTGCCAGCAGTTACCAGGGGGCAAATGGCTACACCTTC.

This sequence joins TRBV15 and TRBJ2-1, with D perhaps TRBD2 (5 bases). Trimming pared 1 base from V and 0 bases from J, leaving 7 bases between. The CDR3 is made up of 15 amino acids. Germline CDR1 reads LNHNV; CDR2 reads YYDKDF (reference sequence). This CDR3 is CATSRVGSSYNEQFF. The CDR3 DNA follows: TGTGCCACCAGCAGAGTAGGGAGCTCCTACAATGAGCAGTTCTTC.

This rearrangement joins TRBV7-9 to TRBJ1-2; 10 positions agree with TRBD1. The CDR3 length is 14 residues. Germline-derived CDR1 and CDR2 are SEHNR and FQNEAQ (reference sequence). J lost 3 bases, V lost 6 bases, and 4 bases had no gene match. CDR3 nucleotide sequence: TGTGCCAGCAGTTCAGGACAGGGGGACTATGGCTACACCTTC. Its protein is CASSSGQGDYGYTF.

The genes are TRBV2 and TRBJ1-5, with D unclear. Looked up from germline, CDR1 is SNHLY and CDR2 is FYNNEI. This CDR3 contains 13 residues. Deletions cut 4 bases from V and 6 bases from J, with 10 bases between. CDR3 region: CASSVEGGQPQHF. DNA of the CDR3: TGTGCCAGCAGTGTGGAGGGCGGTCAGCCCCAGCATTTT.

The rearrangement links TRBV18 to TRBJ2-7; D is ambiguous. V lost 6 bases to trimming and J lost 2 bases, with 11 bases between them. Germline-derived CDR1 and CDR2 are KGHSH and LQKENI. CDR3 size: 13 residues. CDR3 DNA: TGTGCCAGCTCTCTCGACAACGCCTACGAGCAGTACTTC. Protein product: CASSLDNAYEQYF.

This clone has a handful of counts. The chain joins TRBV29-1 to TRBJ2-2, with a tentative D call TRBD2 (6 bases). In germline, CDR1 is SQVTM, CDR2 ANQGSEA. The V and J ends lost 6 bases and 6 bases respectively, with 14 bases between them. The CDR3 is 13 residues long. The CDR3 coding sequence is TGCAGCGTACCGGAGGGCCAGGCCGGGGAGCTGTTTTTT. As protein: CSVPEGQAGELFF.

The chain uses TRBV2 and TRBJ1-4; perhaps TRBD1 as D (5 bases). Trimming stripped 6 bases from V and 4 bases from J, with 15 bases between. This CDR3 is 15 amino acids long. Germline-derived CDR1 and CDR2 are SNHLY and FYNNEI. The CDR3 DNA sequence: TGTGCCAGCAGCGACACAGGAGTTAGTAATGAAAAACTGTTTTTT. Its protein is CASSDTGVSNEKLFF.

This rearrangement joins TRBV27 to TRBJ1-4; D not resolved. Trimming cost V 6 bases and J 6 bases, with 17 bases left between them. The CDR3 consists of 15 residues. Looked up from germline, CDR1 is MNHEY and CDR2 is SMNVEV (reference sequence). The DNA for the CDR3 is TGTGCCAGCAGCGATAAGCCAACTAGGCATGAAAAACTGTTTTTT. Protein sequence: CASSDKPTRHEKLFF.

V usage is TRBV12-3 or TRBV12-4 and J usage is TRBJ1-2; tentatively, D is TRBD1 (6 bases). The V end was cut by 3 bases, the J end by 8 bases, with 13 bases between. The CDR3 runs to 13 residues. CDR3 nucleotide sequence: TGTGCCAGCAGTTTTACAGGGAGGGACGGCTACACCTTC. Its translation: CASSFTGRDGYTF.

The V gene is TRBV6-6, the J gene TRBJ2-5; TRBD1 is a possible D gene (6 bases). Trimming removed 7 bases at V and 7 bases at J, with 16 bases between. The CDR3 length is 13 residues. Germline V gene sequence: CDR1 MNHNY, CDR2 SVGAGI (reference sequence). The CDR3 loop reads CASTPGEWLTQYF. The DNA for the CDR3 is TGTGCCAGCACCCCAGGGGAGTGGTTGACCCAGTACTTC.

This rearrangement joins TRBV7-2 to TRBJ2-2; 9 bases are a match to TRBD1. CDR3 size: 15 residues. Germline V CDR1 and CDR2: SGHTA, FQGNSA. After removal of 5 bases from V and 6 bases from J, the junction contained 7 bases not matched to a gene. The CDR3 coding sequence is TGTGCCAGCAGCCACACAGGGGGCGACGCCGGGGAGCTGTTTTTT. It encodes CASSHTGGDAGELFF.

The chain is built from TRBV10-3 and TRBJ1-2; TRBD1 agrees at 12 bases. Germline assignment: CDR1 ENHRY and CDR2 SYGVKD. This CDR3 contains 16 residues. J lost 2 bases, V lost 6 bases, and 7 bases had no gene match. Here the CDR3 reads CAISPGQGARNYGYTF. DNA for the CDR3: TGTGCCATCAGCCCGGGACAGGGGGCTCGGAACTATGGCTACACCTTC.

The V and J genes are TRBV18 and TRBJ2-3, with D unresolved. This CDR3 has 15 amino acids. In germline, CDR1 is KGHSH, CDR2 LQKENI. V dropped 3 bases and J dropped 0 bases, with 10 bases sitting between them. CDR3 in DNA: TGTGCCAGCTCACCGGGTTACGGGAGCACAGATACGCAGTATTTT. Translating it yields CASSPGYGSTDTQYF.